This T cell receptor (beta chain) was recovered during a study of T cell clonality in common variable immunodeficiency. This clone was counted many times. The target antigen is unknown. The sequenced fragment ends 3 residues before the CDR3 boundary, so the rest is inferred from the germline J gene. Study outcomes and limitations: Compared with healthy controls, CVID subjects showed increased TCRbeta clonality, mostly in about a third. CVID patient heterogeneity limited repertoire-clinical complication correlations. CVID subjects shared fewer TCRbeta clones than healthy controls did. Reportedly, TCR beta sequences from common variable immunodeficiency showed fewer deletions and N-nucleotide insertions.

The CDR3 covers 12 residues. The ends were cut back, 4 bases at V and 7 bases at J, with 10 bases in the middle. The method was immunoSEQ multiplex PCR; TCRdb's version includes in-frame clones alone and lacks a portion of them. The sample contains approximately 34,000 clones, none of them singletons. The specimen was peripheral blood mononuclear cells. The sequence was obtained from a person aged 18 to 75 in good health. V and J are TRBV12-3 or TRBV12-4 and TRBJ2-5; D gene ambiguous. The CDR3 bases that were read are TGTGCCAGCAGTTCAAACCAGGTGACC. Protein: CASSSNQVT. The whole CDR3 protein reads CASSSNQVTQYF.